A selection of T cell receptor beta chains follows, all from one sample in a study of T cell changes during pregnancy in multiple sclerosis. Only in-frame clones appear in the TCRdb table, and some are missing; sequencing was by immunoSEQ multiplex PCR. The table lists about 40,000 clones, 90% to 95% of them singletons. The sequences come from CD8+ T cells from peripheral blood mononuclear cells, collected before pregnancy. The receptors here all came from a female donor with multiple sclerosis, enrolled in a pregnancy study. CDR3s include the opening cysteine and the closing phenylalanine or tryptophan. The D gene is left open where the match is weak. Expanded clones are given a class, and other clones once, few, many or no size at all.

TGCAGTGCTAGATACGGCAATGAGCAGTTCTTC	CSARYGNEQFF	TRBV20-1	NA	NA	TRBJ2-1
TGTGCCAGCAGCTCGAATTGGGAGGGCTACACCTTC	CASSSNWEGYTF	TRBV7-9	NA	NA	TRBJ1-2
TGTGCCAGCAGCTCCGTTGGACAGGAAGCTTTCTTT	CASSSVGQEAFF	TRBV7-9	few	NA	TRBJ1-1
TGTGCCAGCAGCTTTCTAGGGAGTGAGCAGTTCTTC	CASSFLGSEQFF	TRBV5-6	NA	NA	TRBJ2-1
TGCGCCAGCAGCTTATTACTAGGAGGGGTCACCGGGGAGCTGTTTTTT	CASSLLLGGVTGELFF	TRBV5-1	NA	NA	TRBJ2-2
TGCGCCAGCAGCTTGTACAGTACCTACGAGCAGTACTTC	CASSLYSTYEQYF	TRBV5-1	NA	NA	TRBJ2-7
TGTGCCAGTAGTCCCTGGGCAGGGGAGACAGATACGCAGTATTTT	CASSPWAGETDTQYF	TRBV19	NA	NA	TRBJ2-3
TGTGCCAGCAGCTTAGGTGGCGGCTTGAGGGCTTTCTTT	CASSLGGGLRAFF	TRBV13	once	NA	TRBJ1-1
TGTGCCAGCCGCAACCCCGGGGAGCAGTTCTTC	CASRNPGEQFF	TRBV19	NA	NA	TRBJ2-1
TGTGCCAGCGAAGAGGGCGCGGGCACCGGGGAGCTGTTTTTT	CASEEGAGTGELFF	TRBV9	NA	NA	TRBJ2-2
TGTGCCAGCAGCTTAGGCTTTGGGGGGGGGACAGATACGCAGTATTTT	CASSLGFGGGTDTQYF	TRBV11-2	NA	TRBD2	TRBJ2-3
TGTGCCAGCAGCTATCGGACAGGGGGCATCGATGAGCAGTTCTTC	CASSYRTGGIDEQFF	TRBV5-4	once	TRBD1	TRBJ2-1
TGTGCCATCAGTGAGTCGAACCTAGTCGGCTACACCTTC	CAISESNLVGYTF	TRBV10-3	NA	NA	TRBJ1-2
TGTGCCAGCAGTGAAGCCGACGGGGGGATGTACAATGAGCAGTTCTTC	CASSEADGGMYNEQFF	TRBV6-1	few	TRBD2	TRBJ2-1
TGTGCCAGTAGTACCAAAATGACTAGCGGGAGCGGGTACGAGCAGTACTTC	CASSTKMTSGSGYEQYF	TRBV19	NA	TRBD2	TRBJ2-7
TGTGCCAGCAGCCTTATCGGGGAGGAAAATGAGCAGTTCTTC	CASSLIGEENEQFF	TRBV4-2	NA	NA	TRBJ2-1
TGTGCCAGCAGTGTCACAAGCAATCAGCCCCAGCATTTT	CASSVTSNQPQHF	TRBV28	NA	NA	TRBJ1-5
TGTACCCAGAATCCGGGGACTAGCGGGGGACCGTTCTTC	CTQNPGTSGGPFF	TRBV19	NA	TRBD2	TRBJ2-1
TGCGCCAGCAGCCAAGAACTGCAGGGGGCGATGGGAAACATTCAGTACTTC	CASSQELQGAMGNIQYF	TRBV4-1	NA	TRBD1	TRBJ2-4
TGTGCCATCAGCTCCCGGACTCAGAATGAGCAGTTCTTC	CAISSRTQNEQFF	TRBV10-3	NA	NA	TRBJ2-1
TGTGCCAGCAGCCCCTCTTCCGGAGGGTACGGCTCCTACGAGCAGTACTTC	CASSPSSGGYGSYEQYF	TRBV7-9	NA	NA	TRBJ2-7
TGTGCCAGCAGCCGACTAGCTATTACCTACGAGCAGTACTTC	CASSRLAITYEQYF	TRBV7-2	NA	TRBD2	TRBJ2-7
TGTGCCAGCAGCTTAACACCTGAAGCTTTCTTT	CASSLTPEAFF	TRBV7-9	NA	NA	TRBJ1-1
TGTGCCAGCAGTGCTCGACAGGGACCTAACTATGGCTACACCTTC	CASSARQGPNYGYTF	TRBV6-1	once	TRBD1	TRBJ1-2
TGTGCCAGCAGTCCGTGGACAGTTAACTACGAGCAGTACTTC	CASSPWTVNYEQYF	TRBV28	NA	NA	TRBJ2-7
TGTGCCAGCAGGGGGGTCGCCGGGACTAGCGGGAGGGGGAATGAGCAGTTCTTC	CASRGVAGTSGRGNEQFF	TRBV11-2	NA	TRBD2	TRBJ2-1
TGTGCCAGCACGGACTTTCAAGAGACCCAGTACTTC	CASTDFQETQYF	TRBV28	NA	NA	TRBJ2-5
TGTGCCAGCAGTGACACTTCAACTAATGAAAAACTGTTTTTT	CASSDTSTNEKLFF	TRBV2	NA	NA	TRBJ1-4
TGTGCCAGCAGCCCGATCGGAGCCGGGACAGGGGCTTTTACTTCTGGAAACACCATATATTTT	CASSPIGAGTGAFTSGNTIYF	TRBV28	NA	TRBD1	TRBJ1-3
TGTGCCAGCTCACCACCGCTCATGGGACAGGGGCCGACCTACGAGCAGTACTTC	CASSPPLMGQGPTYEQYF	TRBV18	NA	TRBD1	TRBJ2-7
TGTGCCAGTAACTCAGACGCGAGGGCTTTCTTT	CASNSDARAFF	TRBV19	NA	NA	TRBJ1-1
TGCGCCAGCAGTTCCGGGATCCAAGAGACCCAGTACTTC	CASSSGIQETQYF	TRBV5-1	NA	NA	TRBJ2-5
TGTGCCAGCAGCCCCACGAACTCGGAGCTCACTTTCTACGAGCAGTACTTC	CASSPTNSELTFYEQYF	TRBV27	NA	NA	TRBJ2-7
TGCAGCGTTGAAGATCGGGGCGGGAGGACAGATACGCAGTATTTT	CSVEDRGGRTDTQYF	TRBV29-1	NA	TRBD2	TRBJ2-3
TGTGCCAGCAGTGATTCAGGACTAGCGGGGGACTACGAGCAGTACTTC	CASSDSGLAGDYEQYF	TRBV2	NA	TRBD2	TRBJ2-7
TGTGCCAGCAGTCCCCCGAGTAGCCCGGATACGCAGTATTTT	CASSPPSSPDTQYF	TRBV6-1	NA	NA	TRBJ2-3
TGTGCCAGCAGACTAGGACCGACCACCTACGAGCAGTACTTC	CASRLGPTTYEQYF	TRBV6-5	few	NA	TRBJ2-7
TGTGCCAGCAGCTTAGGGCCGGGACTAGCACGATGGAATGAGCAGTTCTTC	CASSLGPGLARWNEQFF	TRBV11-2	NA	TRBD2	TRBJ2-1
TGTGCCAGCAGCTTCTTGAATCAGCCCCAGCATTTT	CASSFLNQPQHF	TRBV5-6	NA	NA	TRBJ1-5
TGTGCCAGCAGCTCCGTAATTCGACATAGCGAGCAGTACTTC	CASSSVIRHSEQYF	TRBV13	NA	NA	TRBJ2-7
TGTGCCAGCAGCTTTGGGGAACAGGGGGCGTTAGGCCGTGAGCAGTTCTTC	CASSFGEQGALGREQFF	TRBV7-9	NA	TRBD1	TRBJ2-1
TGTGCCAGCAGTTACAGTTCCCCCCCGGATGGCTACACCTTC	CASSYSSPPDGYTF	TRBV6-5	NA	NA	TRBJ1-2
TGTGCCAGCAGCTTAGCCCAGGGTCCGTCCTACGAGCAGTACTTC	CASSLAQGPSYEQYF	TRBV7-8	NA	NA	TRBJ2-7
TGTGCCCCAGCGTTTGGCGGGAGTGGGACAGATACGCAGTATTTT	CAPAFGGSGTDTQYF	TRBV21-1	NA	NA	TRBJ2-3
TGTGCCAGCAGCGAGCGCGCGCCCTTC	CASSERAPF	TRBV9	NA	NA	TRBJ1-2
TGTGCCAGCAGCTTAGTTGATAGTCGAAACGAGCAGTTCTTC	CASSLVDSRNEQFF	TRBV7-9	NA	NA	TRBJ2-1
TGTGCCAGCAGCTCTCTGGAAGCGTCCGCAGATACGCAGTATTTT	CASSSLEASADTQYF	TRBV13	once	NA	TRBJ2-3
TGTGCCAGCACGGGGACAGCCTCGTACACAGATACGCAGTATTTT	CASTGTASYTDTQYF	TRBV6-1	NA	TRBD1	TRBJ2-3
TGTGCCAGCACCCAGGGACAGGACCAAGAGACCCAGTACTTC	CASTQGQDQETQYF	TRBV2	NA	TRBD1	TRBJ2-5
TGTGCCAGCAGTGATGGGAGGCTCACAGATACGCAGTATTTT	CASSDGRLTDTQYF	TRBV6-1	NA	NA	TRBJ2-3
TGTGCCAGCAGTCCCGCCCCCGGCGAGCAGTACTTC	CASSPAPGEQYF	TRBV27	NA	NA	TRBJ2-7
TGTGCCAGCGGCTACTTTCCCCAGGGGGAGCAGTACTTC	CASGYFPQGEQYF	TRBV28	NA	NA	TRBJ2-7
TGTGCCAGCAGAGGACTAAGCTACGAGCAGTACTTC	CASRGLSYEQYF	TRBV27	NA	NA	TRBJ2-7
TGTGCCAGCAGCTTCAGCGAGTTGACCTACAATGAGCAGTTCTTC	CASSFSELTYNEQFF	TRBV7-9	NA	NA	TRBJ2-1
TGTGCCAGCAGCGAATCTCCGGGACAGATCCAAGAGACCCAGTACTTC	CASSESPGQIQETQYF	TRBV7-9	NA	TRBD1	TRBJ2-5